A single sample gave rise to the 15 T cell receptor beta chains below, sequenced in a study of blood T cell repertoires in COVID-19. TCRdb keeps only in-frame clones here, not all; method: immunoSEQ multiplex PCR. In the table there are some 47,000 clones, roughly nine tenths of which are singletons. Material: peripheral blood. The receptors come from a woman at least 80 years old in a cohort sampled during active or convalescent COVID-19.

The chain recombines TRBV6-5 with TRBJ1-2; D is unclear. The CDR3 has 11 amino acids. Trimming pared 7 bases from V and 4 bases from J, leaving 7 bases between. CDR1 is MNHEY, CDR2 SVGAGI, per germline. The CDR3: CASISSYGYTF. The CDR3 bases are TGTGCCAGCATTTCATCCTATGGCTACACCTTC.

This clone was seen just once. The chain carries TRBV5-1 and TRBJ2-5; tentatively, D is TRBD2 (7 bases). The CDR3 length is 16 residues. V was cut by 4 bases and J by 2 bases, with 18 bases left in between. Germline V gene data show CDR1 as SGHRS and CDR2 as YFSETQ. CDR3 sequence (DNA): TGCGCCAGCAGCCAGAACGTGGGGGGGACACAAGAGACCCAGTACTTC. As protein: CASSQNVGGTQETQYF.

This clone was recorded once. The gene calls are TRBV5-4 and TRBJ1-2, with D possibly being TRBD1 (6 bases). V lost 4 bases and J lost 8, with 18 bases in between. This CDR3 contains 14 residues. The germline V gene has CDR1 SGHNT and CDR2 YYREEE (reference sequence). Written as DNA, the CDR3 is TGTGCCAGCAGCCCCCAAGGACAGTTCCGCGGCTACACCTTC. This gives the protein CASSPQGQFRGYTF.

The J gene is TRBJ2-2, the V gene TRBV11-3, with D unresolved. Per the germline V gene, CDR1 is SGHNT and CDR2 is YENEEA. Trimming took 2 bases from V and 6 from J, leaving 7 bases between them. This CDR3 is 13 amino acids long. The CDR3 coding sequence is TGTGCCAGCAGCTTAAACTTAGCCGGGGAGCTGTTTTTT. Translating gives CASSLNLAGELFF.

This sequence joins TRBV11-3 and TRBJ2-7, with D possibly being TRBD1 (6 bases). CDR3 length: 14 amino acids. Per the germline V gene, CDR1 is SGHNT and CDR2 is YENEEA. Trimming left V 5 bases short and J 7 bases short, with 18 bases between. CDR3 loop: CASSPGTTGREQYF. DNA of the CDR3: TGTGCCAGCAGCCCCGGGACAACAGGCCGGGAGCAGTACTTC. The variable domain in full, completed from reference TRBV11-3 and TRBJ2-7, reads EAGVVQSPRYKIIEKKQPVAFWCNPISGHNTLYWYLQNLGQGPELLIRYENEEAVDDSQLPKDRFSAERLKGVDSTLKIQPAELGDSAVYLCASSPGTTGREQYFGPGTRLTVT.

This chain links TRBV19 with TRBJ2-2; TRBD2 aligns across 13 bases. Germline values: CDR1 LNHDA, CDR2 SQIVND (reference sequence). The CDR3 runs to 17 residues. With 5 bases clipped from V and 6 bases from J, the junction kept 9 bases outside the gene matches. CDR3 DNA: TGTGCCAGTAGTGCCCCGGGACTAGCGGGGAGAGCCGGGGAGCTGTTTTTT. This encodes CASSAPGLAGRAGELFF.

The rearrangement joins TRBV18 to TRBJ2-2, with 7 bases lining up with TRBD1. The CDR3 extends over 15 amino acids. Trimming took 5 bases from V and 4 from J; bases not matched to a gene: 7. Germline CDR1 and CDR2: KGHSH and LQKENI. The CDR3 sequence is CASSSGQVGTGELFF. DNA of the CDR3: TGTGCCAGCTCATCCGGACAGGTGGGCACCGGGGAGCTGTTTTTT.

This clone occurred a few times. The CDR3 here is CGSKTGDNSPLHF. CDR3 DNA sequence: TGTGGATCCAAGACAGGGGATAATTCACCCCTCCACTTT. This sequence joins TRBV6-5 and TRBJ1-6; TRBD1 aligns across 8 bases. The CDR3 spans 13 residues. The germline V gene encodes CDR1 MNHEY and CDR2 SVGAGI.

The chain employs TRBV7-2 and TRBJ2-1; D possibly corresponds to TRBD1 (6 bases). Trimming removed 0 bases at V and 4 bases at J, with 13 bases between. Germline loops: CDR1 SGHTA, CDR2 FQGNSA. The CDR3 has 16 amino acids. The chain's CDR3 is CASSLALLRGYNEQFF. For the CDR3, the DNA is TGTGCCAGCAGCTTAGCGCTCCTGAGGGGGTACAATGAGCAGTTCTTC.

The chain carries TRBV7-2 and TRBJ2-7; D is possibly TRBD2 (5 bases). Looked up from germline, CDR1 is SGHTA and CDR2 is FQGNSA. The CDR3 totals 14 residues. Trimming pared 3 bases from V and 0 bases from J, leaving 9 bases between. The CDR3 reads CASSFSRDSYEQYF. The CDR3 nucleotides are TGTGCCAGCAGCTTTAGCCGGGACTCCTACGAGCAGTACTTC.

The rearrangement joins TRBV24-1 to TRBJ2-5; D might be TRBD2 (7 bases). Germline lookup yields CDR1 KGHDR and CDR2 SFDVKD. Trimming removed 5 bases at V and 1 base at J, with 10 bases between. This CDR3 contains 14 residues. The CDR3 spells CATSAGGLQETQYF. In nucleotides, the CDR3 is TGTGCCACCAGTGCCGGGGGGCTCCAAGAGACCCAGTACTTC.

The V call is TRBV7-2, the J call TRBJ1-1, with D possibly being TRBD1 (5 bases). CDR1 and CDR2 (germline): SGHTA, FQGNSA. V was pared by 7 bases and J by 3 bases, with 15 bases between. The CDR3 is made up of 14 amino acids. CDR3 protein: CASTQVGGYTEAFF. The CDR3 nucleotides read TGTGCCAGCACCCAGGTGGGGGGGTACACTGAAGCTTTCTTT.

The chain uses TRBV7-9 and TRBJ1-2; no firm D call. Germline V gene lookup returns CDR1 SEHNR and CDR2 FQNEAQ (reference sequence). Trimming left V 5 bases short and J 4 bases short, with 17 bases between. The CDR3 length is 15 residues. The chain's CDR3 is CASSTMSTSSYGYTF. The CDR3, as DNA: TGTGCCAGCAGCACAATGTCGACGTCTAGCTATGGCTACACCTTC.

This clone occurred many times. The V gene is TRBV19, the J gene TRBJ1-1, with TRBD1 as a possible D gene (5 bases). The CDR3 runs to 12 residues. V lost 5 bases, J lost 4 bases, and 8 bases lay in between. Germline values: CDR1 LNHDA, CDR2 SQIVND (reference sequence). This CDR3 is CASSAGGTEAFF. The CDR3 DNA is TGTGCCAGTAGTGCCGGGGGCACTGAAGCTTTCTTT.

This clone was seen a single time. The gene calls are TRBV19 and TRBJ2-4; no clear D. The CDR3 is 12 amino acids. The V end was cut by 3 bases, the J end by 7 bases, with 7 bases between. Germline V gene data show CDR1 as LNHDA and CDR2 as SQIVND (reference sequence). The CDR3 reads CASSMPRNIQYF. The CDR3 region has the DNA TGTGCCAGTAGTATGCCCCGGAACATTCAGTACTTC.